The following is a T cell receptor beta chain sequence with its context. Germline CDR1 and CDR2: SGHTA and FQGNSA. The CDR3 is made up of 16 amino acids. Trimming shortened V by 5 bases and J by 0 bases, and 16 bases separated the two germline ends. The sample comes from a study of blood T cell repertoires in COVID-19. Study at large: Nucleic acid was either cDNA or gDNA, and it came from T cells, B-cell-depleted T cells, or PBMCs.

The protocol was immunoSEQ multiplex PCR, while the TCRdb copy is restricted to in-frame clones and leaves out a portion. The sample carries around 260,000 clones, more than 85% recorded once. The receptor comes from a person aged 18 to 35 with COVID-19, enrolled during active disease. What was sequenced was peripheral blood. The J gene is TRBJ1-1, the V gene TRBV7-2; D may be TRBD1 (5 bases). The CDR3 DNA follows: TGTGCCAGCAGCCGCGGTGGCGGGGCGCTGAACACTGAAGCTTTCTTT. Translation gives CASSRGGGALNTEAFF. Full variable domain (missing parts from reference TRBV7-2 and TRBJ1-1): GAGVSQSPSNKVTEKGKDVELRCDPISGHTALYWYRQSLGQGLEFLIYFQGNSAPDKSGLPSDRFSAERTGGSVSTLTIQRTQQEDSAVYLCASSRGGGALNTEAFFGQGTRLTVV.